A single sample gave rise to the 5 T cell receptor beta chains below, sequenced in a study of PD-1 blockade in classical Hodgkin lymphoma. Data came from immunoSEQ multiplex PCR; TCRdb stores just in-frame clones and leaves some out. The top ten clones hold roughly 11% of a sample with about 37,000 clones, approximately 80% of them seen once. Every patient was affected by relapse after autologous stem cell transplantation, while exposure to brentuximab vedotin was not uniform. The material was peripheral blood mononuclear cells (PBMCs), obtained at baseline. The source of these receptors is a human donor with classical Hodgkin lymphoma.

The chain recombines TRBV2 with TRBJ1-2; D ambiguous. Germline V gives CDR1 SNHLY, CDR2 FYNNEI. V lost 5 bases to trimming and J lost 6 bases, with 10 bases between them. This CDR3 region has 12 residues. The DNA for the CDR3 is TGTGCCAGCAGTTTCCAGCGCGATGGCTACACCTTC. Translating gives CASSFQRDGYTF.

This chain connects TRBV9 to TRBJ1-1; the match to TRBD1 covers 12 bases. This CDR3 is 14 amino acids long. Unmatched junction bases numbered 6, after V lost 7 bases and J lost 5 bases. CDR1 SGDLS and CDR2 YYNGEE come from the germline V gene. The CDR3 DNA is TGTGCCAGCGGGACAGGGGGCGCGTCGACTGAAGCTTTCTTT. Translated: CASGTGGASTEAFF.

The chain has TRBV19 and TRBJ2-5, with D tentatively TRBD1 or TRBD2 (5 bases each). Trimming took 4 bases from V and 4 from J, leaving 13 bases between them. Germline CDR1 reads LNHDA; CDR2 reads SQIVND (reference sequence). The CDR3 is 14 amino acids. The CDR3 region is CASSTGTVRETQYF. The CDR3 DNA reads TGTGCCAGTAGTACCGGGACGGTTCGAGAGACCCAGTACTTC.

This clone was observed a few times. The rearrangement uses TRBV30 and TRBJ1-4; no clear D gene. The CDR3 runs 13 residues. The germline V gene encodes CDR1 GTSNPN and CDR2 SVGIG (reference sequence). V was pared by 0 bases and J by 8 bases, with 10 bases between. CDR3: CAWSVATGEKLFF. The CDR3 nucleotides are TGTGCCTGGAGTGTAGCAACTGGAGAAAAACTGTTTTTT. The whole variable domain, remainder taken from reference TRBV30 and TRBJ1-4, is SQTIHQWPATLVQPVGSPLSLECTVEGTSNPNLYWYRQAAGRGLQLLFYSVGIGQISSEVPQNLSASRPQDRQFILSSKKLLLSDSGFYLCAWSVATGEKLFFGSGTQLSVL.

Regarding this clone: Other DNA sequences in the same sample also yield this CDR3. V usage is TRBV6-6 and J usage is TRBJ2-7, with unresolved D. CDR1 and CDR2 (germline): MNHNY, SVGAGI (reference sequence). V lost 5 bases, J lost 3 bases, and 8 bases lay in between. This CDR3 is built from 12 residues. The CDR3, as DNA: TGTGCCAGCAGTGGACGGAGCTACGAGCAGTACTTC. Its translation is CASSGRSYEQYF.